This TCR beta chain stems from a study of monozygotic twins with inflammatory bowel disease. The study, taken as a whole, reports: Other individuals had fewer clonotypes in common with IBD patients than with healthy twins, especially with disease activity.

This CDR3 has 11 residues. The germline V gene has CDR1 SNHLY and CDR2 FYNNEI. For each CDR3 protein, TCRdb gives one entry from its re-call of the 5' RACE reads, without DNA. The repertoire table contains 88,000 or so distinct CDR3 sequences. Remarks on this clonotype: Its cognate antigen is unknown.

This rearrangement joins TRBV2 to TRBJ1-1. This TCR was sampled from a human donor with ulcerative colitis or Crohn's disease, or a healthy co-twin of an affected twin (not recorded which). Sequencing was done on a sample of blood. The CDR3 spells CATSGGTEAFF.